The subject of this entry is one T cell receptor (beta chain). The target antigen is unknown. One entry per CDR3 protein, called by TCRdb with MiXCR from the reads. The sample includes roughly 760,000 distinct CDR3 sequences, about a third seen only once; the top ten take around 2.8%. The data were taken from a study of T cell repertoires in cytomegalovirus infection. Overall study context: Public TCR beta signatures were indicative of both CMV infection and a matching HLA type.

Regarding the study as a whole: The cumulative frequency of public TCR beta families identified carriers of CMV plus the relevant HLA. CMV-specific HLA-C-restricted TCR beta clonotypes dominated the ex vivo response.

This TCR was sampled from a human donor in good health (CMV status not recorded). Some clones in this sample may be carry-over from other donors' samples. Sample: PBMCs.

Here the CDR3 DNA reads TGTGCCAGCAGTGTCAAGACAGTTTCCTATGGCTACACCTTC. Translating it yields CASSVKTVSYGYTF. The chain combines TRBV2 with TRBJ1-2; TRBD1 is a possible D gene (5 bases). V was trimmed by 4 bases and J by 4 bases, leaving 13 bases between them. The length of the CDR3 is 14 residues. Germline loops: CDR1 SNHLY, CDR2 FYNNEI.